This T cell receptor (beta chain) was retrieved from a study of blood T cell repertoires in COVID-19. The germline V gene has CDR1 MNHNY and CDR2 SVGAGI (reference sequence). The ends lost 5 bases at V and 3 bases at J; junction bases unmatched: 2. The CDR3 is 13 amino acids. The method was immunoSEQ multiplex PCR; TCRdb's version includes in-frame clones alone and lacks a portion of them. This sample has 87,000 or so clones, with about nine tenths found just once. The sequence was collected from a woman aged 45 to 65 with active or convalescent COVID-19. The material sequenced was peripheral blood. The chain links TRBV6-6 to TRBJ1-2; 8 positions match TRBD1. CDR3 loop: CASSETGDYGYTF. The CDR3 DNA is TGTGCCAGCAGTGAGACAGGGGACTATGGCTACACCTTC.